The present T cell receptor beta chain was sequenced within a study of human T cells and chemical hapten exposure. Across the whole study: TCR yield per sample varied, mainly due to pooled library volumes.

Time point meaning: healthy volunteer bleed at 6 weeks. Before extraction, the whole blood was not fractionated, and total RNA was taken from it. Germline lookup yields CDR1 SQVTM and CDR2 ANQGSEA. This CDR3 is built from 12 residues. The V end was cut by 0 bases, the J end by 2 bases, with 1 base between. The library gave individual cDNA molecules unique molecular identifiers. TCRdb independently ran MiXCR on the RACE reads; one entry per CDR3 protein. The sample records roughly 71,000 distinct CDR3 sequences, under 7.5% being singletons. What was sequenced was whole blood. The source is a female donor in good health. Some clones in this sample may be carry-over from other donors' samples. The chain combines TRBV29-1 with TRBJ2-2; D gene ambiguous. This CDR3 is CSVEDNTGELFF. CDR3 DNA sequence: TGCAGCGTTGAAGACAACACCGGGGAGCTGTTTTTT.